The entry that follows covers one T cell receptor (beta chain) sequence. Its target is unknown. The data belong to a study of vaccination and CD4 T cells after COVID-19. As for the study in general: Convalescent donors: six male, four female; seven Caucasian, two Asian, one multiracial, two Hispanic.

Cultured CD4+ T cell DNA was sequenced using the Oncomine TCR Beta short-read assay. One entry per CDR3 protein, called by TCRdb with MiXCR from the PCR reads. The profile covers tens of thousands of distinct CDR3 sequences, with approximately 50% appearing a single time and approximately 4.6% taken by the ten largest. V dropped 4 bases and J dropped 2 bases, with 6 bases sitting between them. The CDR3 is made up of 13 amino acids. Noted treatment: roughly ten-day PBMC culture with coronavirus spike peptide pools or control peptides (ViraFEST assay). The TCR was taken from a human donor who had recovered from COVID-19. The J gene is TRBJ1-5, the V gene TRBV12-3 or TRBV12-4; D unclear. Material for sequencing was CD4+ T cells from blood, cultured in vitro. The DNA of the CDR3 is TGTGCCAGCAGTTCTGGGGGCAATCAGCCCCAGCATTTT. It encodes CASSSGGNQPQHF.